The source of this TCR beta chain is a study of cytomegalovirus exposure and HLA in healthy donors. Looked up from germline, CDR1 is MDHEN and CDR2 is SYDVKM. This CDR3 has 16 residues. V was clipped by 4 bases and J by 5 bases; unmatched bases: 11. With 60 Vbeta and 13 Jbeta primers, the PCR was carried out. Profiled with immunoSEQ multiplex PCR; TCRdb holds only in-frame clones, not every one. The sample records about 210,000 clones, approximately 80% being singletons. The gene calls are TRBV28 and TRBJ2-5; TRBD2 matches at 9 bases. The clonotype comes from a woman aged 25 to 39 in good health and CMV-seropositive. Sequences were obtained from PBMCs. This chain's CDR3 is CASSWGSGSTGETQYF. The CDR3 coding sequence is TGTGCCAGCAGTTGGGGTAGCGGGAGTACTGGTGAGACCCAGTACTTC.